A selection of T cell receptor beta chains follows, all from one sample in a study of blood T cell repertoires in COVID-19. The protocol was immunoSEQ multiplex PCR, while the TCRdb copy is restricted to in-frame clones and leaves out a portion. The sample shows roughly 39,000 clones, more than 85% of them seen only once. The sequenced sample consisted of peripheral blood. Every receptor here comes from a human donor in a cohort sampled during active COVID-19. CDR3s include the opening cysteine and the closing phenylalanine or tryptophan. The order of the fields is clone size, J gene, D gene, V gene, CDR3 DNA, CDR3 protein. D genes are given only for firm matches. Only part of the rows carry a size: once, few, many, or a class if the clone is expanded.

size: NA
J: TRBJ2-3
D: TRBD2
V: TRBV4-2
DNA: TGTGCCAGCAGCTTTAGCGGGGGGAGTTTTACAGATACGCAGTATTTT
CDR3: CASSFSGGSFTDTQYF

size: once
J: TRBJ1-4
D: NA
V: TRBV27
DNA: TGTGCCAGCAAAACAGGAAAAAATGAAAAACTGTTTTTT
CDR3: CASKTGKNEKLFF

size: NA
J: TRBJ2-2
D: NA
V: TRBV24-1
DNA: TGTGCCACCAGTGATCCCCGTGTCCCCGGGGAGCTGTTTTTT
CDR3: CATSDPRVPGELFF

size: NA
J: TRBJ2-1
D: TRBD2
V: TRBV6-5
DNA: TGTGCCAGCAGTTGGGGACTAGGGGGTGATGAGCAGTTCTTC
CDR3: CASSWGLGGDEQFF

size: NA
J: TRBJ1-5
D: NA
V: TRBV12-3/TRBV12-4
DNA: TGTGCCAGCAGTTTTGGAGGGGTTCAGCCCCAGCATTTT
CDR3: CASSFGGVQPQHF

size: NA
J: TRBJ1-2
D: TRBD1
V: TRBV9
DNA: TGTGCCAGCAGCGTAGCCGACAGGGGGGTTTATGGCTACACCTTC
CDR3: CASSVADRGVYGYTF

size: NA
J: TRBJ1-6
D: NA
V: TRBV28
DNA: TGTGCCAGCAGTTTTTGGGGAGATAATTCACCCCTCCACTTT
CDR3: CASSFWGDNSPLHF

size: NA
J: TRBJ2-2
D: NA
V: TRBV4-1
DNA: TGCGCCAGCAGCCACTCGGGGAACACCGGGGAGCTGTTTTTT
CDR3: CASSHSGNTGELFF

size: NA
J: TRBJ2-7
D: NA
V: TRBV11-1
DNA: TGTGCCAGCAGCTTACCAGGGGCGCTCCGATACGAGCAGTACTTC
CDR3: CASSLPGALRYEQYF

size: NA
J: TRBJ1-1
D: NA
V: TRBV6-5
DNA: TGTGCCAGCAGCCAACAGGATATGAACACTGAAGCTTTCTTT
CDR3: CASSQQDMNTEAFF

size: NA
J: TRBJ2-5
D: TRBD1
V: TRBV2
DNA: TGTGCCAGCAGCACACAGGGGGCAGTTGGTGAGACCCAGTACTTC
CDR3: CASSTQGAVGETQYF

size: NA
J: TRBJ1-2
D: NA
V: TRBV5-5
DNA: TGTGCCAGCAGCTCGGGAGGGGGAACAAACTATGGCTACACCTTC
CDR3: CASSSGGGTNYGYTF

size: NA
J: TRBJ2-7
D: TRBD1
V: TRBV13
DNA: TGTGCCAGCAGCCGCCGGGACAGACCAGACTACGAGCAGTACTTC
CDR3: CASSRRDRPDYEQYF

size: few
J: TRBJ1-6
D: NA
V: TRBV9
DNA: TGTGCCAGCAGCACAAGTACAGGTGTATATGCGTATAATTCACCCCTCCACTTT
CDR3: CASSTSTGVYAYNSPLHF

size: NA
J: TRBJ2-1
D: TRBD2
V: TRBV3-1/TRBV3-2
DNA: TGTGCCAGCAGGCGGACTAGTCCGAACAATGAGCAGTTCTTC
CDR3: CASRRTSPNNEQFF

size: NA
J: TRBJ2-3
D: TRBD2
V: TRBV6-4
DNA: TGTGCCAGCAGTGTGTCAGCGGGAGGAACGGATACGCAGTATTTT
CDR3: CASSVSAGGTDTQYF

size: NA
J: TRBJ1-1
D: NA
V: TRBV5-1
DNA: TGCGCCAGCAGCTTGTGGGGGGTCGGTGTCGATGAAGCTTTCTTT
CDR3: CASSLWGVGVDEAFF

size: NA
J: TRBJ2-5
D: NA
V: TRBV28
DNA: TGTGCCAGCAGTTTTGGGGGGACTGGCCAAGAGACCCAGTACTTC
CDR3: CASSFGGTGQETQYF

size: once
J: TRBJ2-1
D: NA
V: TRBV11-1
DNA: TGTGCCAGCAGCCCACGGCGGGGCGCCTACAATGAGCAGTTCTTC
CDR3: CASSPRRGAYNEQFF

size: once
J: TRBJ1-1
D: TRBD1
V: TRBV5-1
DNA: TGCGCCAGCAGCCGAGTCCCGGGACAGGGGTGGAACACTGAAGCTTTCTTT
CDR3: CASSRVPGQGWNTEAFF

size: NA
J: TRBJ1-2
D: TRBD1
V: TRBV7-9
DNA: TGTGCCAGCAGCCTCGGGACAGGTACGGCGGGCTACACCTTC
CDR3: CASSLGTGTAGYTF

size: NA
J: TRBJ2-5
D: TRBD2
V: TRBV12-5
DNA: TGTGCTAGTGGCCTGGGGAGCGGGATGCAAGAGACCCAGTACTTC
CDR3: CASGLGSGMQETQYF

size: NA
J: TRBJ2-2
D: NA
V: TRBV18
DNA: TGTGCCAGCTCACCCCAGGGGATTAACACCGGGGAGCTGTTTTTT
CDR3: CASSPQGINTGELFF

size: NA
J: TRBJ1-1
D: TRBD1
V: TRBV29-1
DNA: TGCAGCGGCCGGACAGGGGGTTTCGGTACTGAAGCTTTCTTT
CDR3: CSGRTGGFGTEAFF

size: NA
J: TRBJ2-1
D: NA
V: TRBV6-2/TRBV6-3
DNA: TGTGCCAGCAGTCTAGGGGGCAATGAGCAGTTCTTC
CDR3: CASSLGGNEQFF

size: NA
J: TRBJ1-2
D: TRBD1
V: TRBV30
DNA: TGTGCCTGCCTACCGCAGGGGGTCCATGGCTACACCTTC
CDR3: CACLPQGVHGYTF

size: few
J: TRBJ2-1
D: TRBD1
V: TRBV7-2
DNA: TGTGCCAGCAGCTGGGGACAGGGAGAGTACAATGAGCAGTTCTTC
CDR3: CASSWGQGEYNEQFF

size: NA
J: TRBJ2-3
D: TRBD1
V: TRBV11-3
DNA: TGTGCCAGCAGCGGAAGCGGACAGGGCCCAGATACGCAGTATTTT
CDR3: CASSGSGQGPDTQYF

size: NA
J: TRBJ1-4
D: NA
V: TRBV4-2
DNA: TGTGCCAGCAGCCAAGATTATGGGGGGGGTAATGAAAAACTGTTTTTT
CDR3: CASSQDYGGGNEKLFF

size: once
J: TRBJ2-1
D: NA
V: TRBV10-3
DNA: TGTGCCATCAGTGAGGGGCAGGGCTACAATGAGCAGTTCTTC
CDR3: CAISEGQGYNEQFF

size: NA
J: TRBJ1-1
D: NA
V: TRBV4-1
DNA: TGCGCCAGCAGCCCCGAAAGCGACAGAAAGAACACTGAAGCTTTCTTT
CDR3: CASSPESDRKNTEAFF

size: NA
J: TRBJ2-1
D: TRBD1
V: TRBV9
DNA: TGTGCCAGCAGCGGTCAGGGGGCGCAGGCACATGAGCAGTTCTTC
CDR3: CASSGQGAQAHEQFF

size: NA
J: TRBJ2-1
D: TRBD2
V: TRBV9
DNA: TGTGCCAGCAGCGTTAGAGCGGGAGTGAACGGTGAGCAGTTCTTC
CDR3: CASSVRAGVNGEQFF

size: NA
J: TRBJ2-1
D: NA
V: TRBV11-2
DNA: TGTGCCAGCAGTTTTTTCACCGGGTCCACGAGGGATGAGCAGTTCTTC
CDR3: CASSFFTGSTRDEQFF

size: NA
J: TRBJ1-3
D: NA
V: TRBV5-5
DNA: TGTGCCAGCAGCTTGAGGGGGGGCCTTGGAAACACCATATATTTT
CDR3: CASSLRGGLGNTIYF

size: NA
J: TRBJ2-3
D: TRBD2
V: TRBV6-5
DNA: TGTGCCAGCAAAAGCGGGACTAGCTTGGATACGCAGTATTTT
CDR3: CASKSGTSLDTQYF

size: NA
J: TRBJ1-6
D: NA
V: TRBV12-3/TRBV12-4
DNA: TGTGCCAGCAGTTTGGGCAATTCACCCCTCCACTTT
CDR3: CASSLGNSPLHF

size: NA
J: TRBJ2-7
D: TRBD1
V: TRBV5-6
DNA: TGTGCCAGCACCGCAGGGGGCAAAACCTACGAGCAGTACTTC
CDR3: CASTAGGKTYEQYF

size: NA
J: TRBJ2-5
D: TRBD1
V: TRBV7-9
DNA: TGTGCCAGCAGCCAAATGGCAGGGGGCCAAGAGACCCAGTACTTC
CDR3: CASSQMAGGQETQYF

size: NA
J: TRBJ1-1
D: TRBD1
V: TRBV18
DNA: TGTGCCAGCTCACCGATCGGACAGGGCGAAGCTTTCTTT
CDR3: CASSPIGQGEAFF

size: NA
J: TRBJ1-1
D: NA
V: TRBV4-1
DNA: TGCGCCAGCAGCCCAGGCCCCTCGGGGGGTGGGTACACTGAAGCTTTCTTT
CDR3: CASSPGPSGGGYTEAFF

size: NA
J: TRBJ2-2
D: TRBD2
V: TRBV12-5
DNA: TGTGCTAGTGCCCCGCTCCTGGGACTAAGAGGCACCGGGGAGCTGTTTTTT
CDR3: CASAPLLGLRGTGELFF